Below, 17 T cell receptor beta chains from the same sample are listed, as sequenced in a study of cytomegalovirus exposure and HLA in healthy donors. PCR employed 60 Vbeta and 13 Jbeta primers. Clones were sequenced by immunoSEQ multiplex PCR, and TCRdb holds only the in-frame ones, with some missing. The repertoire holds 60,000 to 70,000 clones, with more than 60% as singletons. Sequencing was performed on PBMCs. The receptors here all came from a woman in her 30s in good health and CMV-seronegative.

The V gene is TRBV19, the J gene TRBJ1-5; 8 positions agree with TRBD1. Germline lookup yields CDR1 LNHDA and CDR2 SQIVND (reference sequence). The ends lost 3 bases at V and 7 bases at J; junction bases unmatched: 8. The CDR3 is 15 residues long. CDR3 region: CASSISRQGQQPQHF. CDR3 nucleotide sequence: TGTGCCAGTAGTATTAGCCGACAGGGGCAACAGCCCCAGCATTTT.

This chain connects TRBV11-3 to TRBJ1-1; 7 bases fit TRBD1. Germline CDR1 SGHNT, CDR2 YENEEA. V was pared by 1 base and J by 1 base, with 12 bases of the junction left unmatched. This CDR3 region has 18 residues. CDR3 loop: CASSLGGLFTGENTEAFF. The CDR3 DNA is TGTGCCAGCAGCTTAGGCGGGCTTTTCACAGGGGAGAACACTGAAGCTTTCTTT.

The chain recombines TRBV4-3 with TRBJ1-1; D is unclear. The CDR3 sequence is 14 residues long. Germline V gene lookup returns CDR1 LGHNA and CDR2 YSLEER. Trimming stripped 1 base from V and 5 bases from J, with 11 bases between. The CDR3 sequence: CASSQAKRGTEAFF. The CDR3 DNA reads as TGCGCCAGCAGCCAAGCAAAACGAGGGACTGAAGCTTTCTTT.

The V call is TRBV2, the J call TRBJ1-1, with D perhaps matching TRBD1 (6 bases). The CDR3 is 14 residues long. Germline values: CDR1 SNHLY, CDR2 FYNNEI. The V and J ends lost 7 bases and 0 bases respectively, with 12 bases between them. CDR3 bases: TGTGCCAGCAACCGGGGACAACTGAACACTGAAGCTTTCTTT. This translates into CASNRGQLNTEAFF.

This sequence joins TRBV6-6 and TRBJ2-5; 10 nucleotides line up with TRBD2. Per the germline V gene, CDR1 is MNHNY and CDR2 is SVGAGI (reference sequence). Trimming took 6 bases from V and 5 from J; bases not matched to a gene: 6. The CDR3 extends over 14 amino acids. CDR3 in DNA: TGTGCCAGCAGGCCAGCGGGAGGGGGTGAGACCCAGTACTTC. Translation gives CASRPAGGGETQYF.

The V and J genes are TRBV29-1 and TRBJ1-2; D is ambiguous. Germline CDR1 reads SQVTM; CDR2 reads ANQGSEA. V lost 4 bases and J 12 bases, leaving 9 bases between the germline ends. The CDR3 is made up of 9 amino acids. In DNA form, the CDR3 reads TGCAGCGTTGGGCCACCCGACACCTTC. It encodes CSVGPPDTF.

CDR3 nucleotides: TGCGCCAGCAGCCAAGAAGGAGGGGACTATGGCTACACCTTC. Translation gives CASSQEGGDYGYTF. The V gene is TRBV4-1, the J gene TRBJ1-2; tentatively, D is TRBD1 (5 bases). V was pared by 0 bases and J by 3 bases, with 8 bases between. The length of the CDR3 is 14 residues. The germline gives CDR1 MGHRA, CDR2 YSYEKL.

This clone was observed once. This CDR3 is CASKVRQGSVTEAFF. CDR3 bases: TGTGCCAGTAAGGTTCGCCAGGGGAGCGTCACTGAAGCTTTCTTT. The rearrangement uses TRBV19 and TRBJ1-1; a possible D gene is TRBD1 (6 bases). CDR1 is LNHDA and CDR2 is SQIVND in the germline V gene (reference sequence). V was pared by 7 bases and J by 4 bases, with 19 bases between. This CDR3 is built from 15 residues.

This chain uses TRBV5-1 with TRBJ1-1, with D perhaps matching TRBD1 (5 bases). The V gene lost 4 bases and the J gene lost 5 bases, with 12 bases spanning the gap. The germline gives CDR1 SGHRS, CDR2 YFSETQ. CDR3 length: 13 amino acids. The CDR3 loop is CASSQLQGTEAFF. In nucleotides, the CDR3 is TGCGCCAGCAGCCAACTGCAGGGAACTGAAGCTTTCTTT.

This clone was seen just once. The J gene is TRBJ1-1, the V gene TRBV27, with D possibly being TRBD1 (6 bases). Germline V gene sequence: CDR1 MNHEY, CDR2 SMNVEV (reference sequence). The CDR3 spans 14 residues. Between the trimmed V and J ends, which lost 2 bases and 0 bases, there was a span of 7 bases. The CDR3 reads CASSLTGMNTEAFF. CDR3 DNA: TGTGCCAGCAGTTTAACAGGGATGAACACTGAAGCTTTCTTT.

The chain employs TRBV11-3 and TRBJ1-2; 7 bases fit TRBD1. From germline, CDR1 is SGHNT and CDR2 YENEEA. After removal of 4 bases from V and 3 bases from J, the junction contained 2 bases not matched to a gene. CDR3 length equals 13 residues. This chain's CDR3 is CASSSGTDYGYTF. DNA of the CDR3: TGTGCCAGCAGCTCCGGGACAGACTATGGCTACACCTTC.

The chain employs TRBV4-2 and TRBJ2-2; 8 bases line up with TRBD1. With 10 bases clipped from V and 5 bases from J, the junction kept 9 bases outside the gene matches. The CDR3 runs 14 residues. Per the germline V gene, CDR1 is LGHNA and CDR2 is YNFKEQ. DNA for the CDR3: TGTGCCATAGGAGCAGGGGGCGGGACCGGGGAGCTGTTTTTT. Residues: CAIGAGGGTGELFF.

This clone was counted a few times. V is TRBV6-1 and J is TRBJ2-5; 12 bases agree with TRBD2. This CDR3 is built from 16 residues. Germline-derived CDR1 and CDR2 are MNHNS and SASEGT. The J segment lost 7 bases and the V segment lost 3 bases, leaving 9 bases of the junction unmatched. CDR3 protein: CASSDPGLAGRGTQYF. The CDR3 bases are TGTGCCAGCAGTGACCCCGGACTAGCGGGGAGGGGGACCCAGTACTTC.

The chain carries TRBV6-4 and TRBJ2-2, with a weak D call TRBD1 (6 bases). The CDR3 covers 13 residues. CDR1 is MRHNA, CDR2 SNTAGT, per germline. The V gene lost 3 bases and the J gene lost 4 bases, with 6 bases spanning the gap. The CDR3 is CASSEGATGELFF. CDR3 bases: TGTGCCAGCAGTGAGGGGGCCACCGGGGAGCTGTTTTTT.

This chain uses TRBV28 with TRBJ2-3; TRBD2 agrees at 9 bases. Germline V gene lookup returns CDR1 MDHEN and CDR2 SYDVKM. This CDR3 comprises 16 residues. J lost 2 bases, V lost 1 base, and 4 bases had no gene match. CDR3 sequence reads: CASSLSVAGATDTQYF. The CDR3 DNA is TGTGCCAGCAGTTTATCGGTAGCGGGAGCCACAGATACGCAGTATTTT. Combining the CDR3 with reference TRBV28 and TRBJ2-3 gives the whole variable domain DVKVTQSSRYLVKRTGEKVFLECVQDMDHENMFWYRQDPGLGLRLIYFSYDVKMKEKGDIPEGYSVSREKKERFSLILESASTNQTSMYLCASSLSVAGATDTQYFGPGTRLTVL.

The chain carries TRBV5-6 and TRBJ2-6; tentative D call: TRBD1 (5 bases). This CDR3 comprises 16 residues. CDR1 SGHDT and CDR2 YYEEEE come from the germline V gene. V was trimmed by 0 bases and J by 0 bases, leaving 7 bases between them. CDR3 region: CASSLGQNSGANVLTF. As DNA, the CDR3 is TGTGCCAGCAGCTTGGGACAGAACTCTGGGGCCAACGTCCTGACTTTC.

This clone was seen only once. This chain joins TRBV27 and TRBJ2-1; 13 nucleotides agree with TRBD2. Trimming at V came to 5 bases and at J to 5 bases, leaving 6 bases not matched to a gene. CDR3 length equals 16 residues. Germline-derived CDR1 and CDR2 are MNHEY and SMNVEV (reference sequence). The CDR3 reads CASSPLGLAGDNEQFF. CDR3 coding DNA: TGTGCCAGCAGTCCCCTTGGACTAGCGGGAGACAATGAGCAGTTCTTC.